The rows below give T cell receptor beta chains drawn from one sample of a study of glioma-infiltrating T cells. TCRdb reprocessed the multiplex PCR reads with MiXCR, giving one entry per CDR3 protein. This table has about 89,000 distinct CDR3 sequences, 20% to 25% appearing once. The sequenced sample was glioma tissue, nonneoplastic brain tissue, or PBMCs (not recorded which). Every receptor here comes from a human donor with low-grade glioma or glioblastoma, undergoing nonglioma brain surgery, or in good health (not recorded which). The CDR3 runs from the conserved cysteine through the conserved F or W. A D gene is named only where the DNA matches it firmly. Clone sizes are given selectively: once, few, many, or a class where the clone is expanded.

v_call: TRBV15; clone_size: many; j_call: TRBJ2-5; d_call: NA; cdr3_nt: TGTGCCACCAGCAGAGATGGGACCCAAGAGACCCAGTACTTC; cdr3_aa: CATSRDGTQETQYF
v_call: TRBV18; clone_size: NA; j_call: TRBJ1-1; d_call: NA; cdr3_nt: TGTGCCAGCTCAATTTCTAACACTGAAGCTTTCTTT; cdr3_aa: CASSISNTEAFF
v_call: TRBV19; clone_size: few; j_call: TRBJ2-3; d_call: NA; cdr3_nt: TGTGCCAGTAGTCCAAACACCGCAGATACGCAGTATTTT; cdr3_aa: CASSPNTADTQYF
v_call: TRBV5-1; clone_size: many; j_call: TRBJ1-5; d_call: NA; cdr3_nt: TGCGCCAGCAGCTTGGTACCAGCACATAGCAATCAGCCCCAGCATTTT; cdr3_aa: CASSLVPAHSNQPQHF
v_call: TRBV6-2/TRBV6-3; clone_size: NA; j_call: TRBJ2-5; d_call: NA; cdr3_nt: TGTGCCAGCAGTTACGTCAAGACAGCCCAAGAGACCCAGTACTTC; cdr3_aa: CASSYVKTAQETQYF
v_call: TRBV2; clone_size: many; j_call: TRBJ2-5; d_call: NA; cdr3_nt: TGTGCCAGCAGTGAGCGAGAGACCCAGTACTTC; cdr3_aa: CASSERETQYF
v_call: TRBV29-1; clone_size: NA; j_call: TRBJ2-7; d_call: NA; cdr3_nt: TGCAGCGTAACGGACAGTCCGCTGCACGAGCAGTACTTC; cdr3_aa: CSVTDSPLHEQYF
v_call: TRBV7-2; clone_size: many; j_call: TRBJ1-1; d_call: NA; cdr3_nt: TGTGCCAGCAGCTTAACATCAAGGGGCCGGGGGTCGAACACTGAAGCTTTCTTT; cdr3_aa: CASSLTSRGRGSNTEAFF
v_call: TRBV9; clone_size: NA; j_call: TRBJ1-1; d_call: TRBD1; cdr3_nt: TGTGCCAGCAGCGCTACTACACCGGGACAGACGTCGAACACTGAAGCTTTCTTT; cdr3_aa: CASSATTPGQTSNTEAFF
v_call: TRBV19; clone_size: NA; j_call: TRBJ1-3; d_call: NA; cdr3_nt: TGTGCCAGTTGCAGACAGTTTCCTGGAAGCACCATATATTTT; cdr3_aa: CASCRQFPGSTIYF
v_call: TRBV19; clone_size: NA; j_call: TRBJ2-1; d_call: TRBD2; cdr3_nt: TGTGCCAGTAGTTCCCGGACTAGCGGGAGGGCCGCCTACAATGAGCAGTTCTTC; cdr3_aa: CASSSRTSGRAAYNEQFF
v_call: TRBV7-2; clone_size: many; j_call: TRBJ2-7; d_call: NA; cdr3_nt: TGTGCCAGCAGCATTAGCTCCTGGGGGGACGAGCAGTACTTC; cdr3_aa: CASSISSWGDEQYF
v_call: TRBV19; clone_size: many; j_call: TRBJ1-4; d_call: TRBD1; cdr3_nt: TGTGCCAGTAGACCGGGACAGGGAACCCATGAAAAACTGTTTTTT; cdr3_aa: CASRPGQGTHEKLFF
v_call: TRBV18; clone_size: many; j_call: TRBJ1-3; d_call: NA; cdr3_nt: TGTGCCAGCTCACCAAGTACCGAAAACACCATATATTTT; cdr3_aa: CASSPSTENTIYF
v_call: TRBV5-1; clone_size: NA; j_call: TRBJ1-1; d_call: TRBD1; cdr3_nt: TGCGCCAGCAGCCGTCGGACAGGGGCGAACACTGAAGCTTTCTTT; cdr3_aa: CASSRRTGANTEAFF
v_call: TRBV4-1; clone_size: many; j_call: TRBJ2-3; d_call: TRBD2; cdr3_nt: TGCGCCAGCAGCCAAGACGGGACTAGCTATGAGGCAGATACGCAGTATTTT; cdr3_aa: CASSQDGTSYEADTQYF
v_call: TRBV3-1; clone_size: NA; j_call: TRBJ2-6; d_call: NA; cdr3_nt: TGTGCCAGCAGCGCCCCGCGTCCTGGGGCCAACGTCCTGACTTTC; cdr3_aa: CASSAPRPGANVLTF
v_call: TRBV20-1; clone_size: many; j_call: TRBJ1-1; d_call: TRBD1; cdr3_nt: TGCAGTGCTAGTCCCGGGACAGGGGGCCGACGAAGGGCTGAAGCTTTCTTT; cdr3_aa: CSASPGTGGRRRAEAFF
v_call: TRBV6-6; clone_size: NA; j_call: TRBJ2-7; d_call: NA; cdr3_nt: TGTGCCAGCGTCCACCCGAACAGGCGATCCTACGAGCAGTACTTC; cdr3_aa: CASVHPNRRSYEQYF
v_call: TRBV12-3/TRBV12-4; clone_size: NA; j_call: TRBJ2-7; d_call: TRBD1; cdr3_nt: TGTGCCAGCAGGACGGACAGGGGCTACGAGCAGTACTTC; cdr3_aa: CASRTDRGYEQYF
v_call: TRBV29-1; clone_size: few; j_call: TRBJ1-1; d_call: NA; cdr3_nt: TGCAGCGTTGCACAGACCCTCGCCGCTGAAGCTTTCTTT; cdr3_aa: CSVAQTLAAEAFF
v_call: TRBV10-3; clone_size: few; j_call: TRBJ2-1; d_call: NA; cdr3_nt: TGTGCCATCAGTCGTAGCGGTAGCAGCTCCTACAATGAGCAGTTCTTC; cdr3_aa: CAISRSGSSSYNEQFF
v_call: TRBV5-5; clone_size: few; j_call: TRBJ1-1; d_call: NA; cdr3_nt: TGTGCCAGCGGACCCATACAGGGCAGCGGGACTGAAGCTTTCTTT; cdr3_aa: CASGPIQGSGTEAFF
v_call: TRBV7-7; clone_size: NA; j_call: TRBJ2-2; d_call: TRBD2; cdr3_nt: TGTGCTAGCAGCCAGCTGGCGGGAGACACCGGGGAGCTGTTTTTT; cdr3_aa: CASSQLAGDTGELFF
v_call: TRBV18; clone_size: many; j_call: TRBJ1-1; d_call: NA; cdr3_nt: TGTGCCAGCTCACCACTGCCAGGGGAAGTCGGTGAAGCTTTCTTT; cdr3_aa: CASSPLPGEVGEAFF
v_call: TRBV7-9; clone_size: NA; j_call: TRBJ2-7; d_call: TRBD2; cdr3_nt: TGTGCCAGCAGCTTAGCTGGCGGGAGCTTGGACGAGCAGTACTTC; cdr3_aa: CASSLAGGSLDEQYF
v_call: TRBV20-1; clone_size: NA; j_call: TRBJ1-2; d_call: NA; cdr3_nt: TGCAGTGCTAGAATCGACGGAGATAACTACACCTTC; cdr3_aa: CSARIDGDNYTF
v_call: TRBV6-1; clone_size: many; j_call: TRBJ1-2; d_call: TRBD1; cdr3_nt: TGTGCAGCAGCACAGGGGGAATATGGCTACACCTTC; cdr3_aa: CAAAQGEYGYTF
v_call: TRBV27; clone_size: many; j_call: TRBJ2-1; d_call: NA; cdr3_nt: TGTGCCAGCAGTGCCGGGACTCGCTCCTACAATGAGCAGTTCTTC; cdr3_aa: CASSAGTRSYNEQFF
v_call: TRBV19; clone_size: NA; j_call: TRBJ2-7; d_call: NA; cdr3_nt: TGTGCCAGTAGTATTTCTTGGGTCGCACTTCGGTACGAGCAGTACTTC; cdr3_aa: CASSISWVALRYEQYF
v_call: TRBV12-3/TRBV12-4; clone_size: few; j_call: TRBJ2-2; d_call: NA; cdr3_nt: TGTGCCAGCAGATACACCACCGGGGAGCTGTTTTTT; cdr3_aa: CASRYTTGELFF
v_call: TRBV7-2; clone_size: many; j_call: TRBJ2-3; d_call: TRBD1; cdr3_nt: TGTGCCAGCAGCTGGGGACAGGGGGCAAATACGCAGTATTTT; cdr3_aa: CASSWGQGANTQYF
v_call: TRBV3-1; clone_size: NA; j_call: TRBJ2-3; d_call: TRBD2; cdr3_nt: TGTGCCAGCAGCCAGGGTTTAGGGACTAGCGGGGCGAACAGTAGGGATACGCAGTATTTT; cdr3_aa: CASSQGLGTSGANSRDTQYF
v_call: TRBV10-2; clone_size: many; j_call: TRBJ2-3; d_call: NA; cdr3_nt: TGCGCCAGCATCCCGGAAGGGCCCCAGCTCACAGATACGCAGTATTTT; cdr3_aa: CASIPEGPQLTDTQYF
v_call: TRBV12-3/TRBV12-4; clone_size: NA; j_call: TRBJ2-1; d_call: NA; cdr3_nt: TGTGCCAGCAGTACGCCCCAGGGGGGGGGAAATGAGCAGTTCTTC; cdr3_aa: CASSTPQGGGNEQFF
v_call: TRBV7-9; clone_size: many; j_call: TRBJ1-6; d_call: NA; cdr3_nt: TGTGCCAGCAGCTTGACTTTCCTGGGCAATTCACCCCTCCACTTT; cdr3_aa: CASSLTFLGNSPLHF
v_call: TRBV12-2; clone_size: few; j_call: TRBJ2-7; d_call: NA; cdr3_nt: TGTGCAAGTCGCTCCAGGGACAGGGTGGTTTGCGAGCAGTACTTC; cdr3_aa: CASRSRDRVVCEQYF
v_call: TRBV12-3/TRBV12-4; clone_size: few; j_call: TRBJ2-3; d_call: TRBD2; cdr3_nt: TGTGCCGTAGGACTAGCGGGGGGCACAGATACGCAGTATTTT; cdr3_aa: CAVGLAGGTDTQYF
v_call: TRBV2; clone_size: many; j_call: TRBJ2-3; d_call: TRBD2; cdr3_nt: TGTGCCAGCAGTGGGACTAGGGCAGATACGCAGTATTTT; cdr3_aa: CASSGTRADTQYF
v_call: TRBV20-1; clone_size: NA; j_call: TRBJ1-1; d_call: NA; cdr3_nt: TGCAGTGCTGCGAATCAGGGTGCGAGAAGCACTGAAGCTTTCTTC; cdr3_aa: CSAANQGARSTEAFF
v_call: TRBV27; clone_size: many; j_call: TRBJ1-1; d_call: NA; cdr3_nt: TGTGCCAGCAGTTTATTGGGGAACACTGAAGCTTTCTTT; cdr3_aa: CASSLLGNTEAFF
v_call: TRBV2; clone_size: NA; j_call: TRBJ2-1; d_call: TRBD1; cdr3_nt: TGTGCAAGCAGGGGGAACAGGGGGCGTAATGAGCAGCTCTTC; cdr3_aa: CASRGNRGRNEQLF
v_call: TRBV7-2; clone_size: many; j_call: TRBJ2-5; d_call: NA; cdr3_nt: TGTGCCAGCAGCACCCAGGTGGGGGGCGGTGAGACCCAGTACTTC; cdr3_aa: CASSTQVGGGETQYF